This TCR beta chain is drawn from a study of glioma-infiltrating T cells after dendritic cell vaccination. Across the whole study: Between the early 2000s and the early 2010s, patients got autologous tumor lysate-pulsed dendritic cell vaccines. At biweekly intervals, patients got three intradermal dendritic cell vaccine injections.

Worth noting for this clone: Its antigen is currently unknown.

Indicated time point: after dendritic cell vaccination, including at tumor progression/relapse. This table comes from immunoSEQ multiplex PCR, and its TCRdb copy is limited to in-frame clones, with some not included. The sample lists more than 95,000 clones, 90% occurring once. Whole-study results and caveats: Higher pretreatment TIL content predicted longer progression-free time and survival.

This CDR3 has 16 amino acids. The germline V gene has CDR1 SGHRS and CDR2 YFSETQ. The V and J ends lost 0 bases and 0 bases respectively, with 10 bases between them. This chain links TRBV5-1 with TRBJ1-3; D is ambiguous. This TCR derives from a human donor with glioblastoma. Sequences were derived from blood, sampled after dendritic cell vaccination. The CDR3 nucleotides are TGCGCCAGCAGCTTGGGAAGCGAGAGCTCTGGAAACACCATATATTTT. Residues: CASSLGSESSGNTIYF.